This entry features one TCR beta chain sequence. These data belong to a study of blood T cell repertoires in COVID-19. About the research overall: Acute and convalescent COVID-19 specimens originated in the United States, Italy and Spain.

Original processing methods: Researchers report that nucleated cell counts were estimated from reference gene primer amplification. Produced via immunoSEQ multiplex PCR; TCRdb's table is partial and in-frame only. V and J calls and clone size are given by that table; D and trimming were obtained from the DNA. In the table there are about 210,000 clones, 82% of which are singletons. Germline CDR1 is SGHDT and CDR2 is YYEEEE. Deletions cut 1 base from V and 4 bases from J, with 10 bases between. The CDR3 is made up of 14 amino acids. The receptor was isolated from a woman aged 35 to 49 with acute or convalescent COVID-19. The chain has TRBV5-6 and TRBJ2-3; D is perhaps TRBD2 (5 bases). The sequenced sample was peripheral blood. The DNA for the CDR3 is TGTGCCAGCAGCTTGTCTGGGAGAGCAGATACGCAGTATTTT. Protein: CASSLSGRADTQYF.